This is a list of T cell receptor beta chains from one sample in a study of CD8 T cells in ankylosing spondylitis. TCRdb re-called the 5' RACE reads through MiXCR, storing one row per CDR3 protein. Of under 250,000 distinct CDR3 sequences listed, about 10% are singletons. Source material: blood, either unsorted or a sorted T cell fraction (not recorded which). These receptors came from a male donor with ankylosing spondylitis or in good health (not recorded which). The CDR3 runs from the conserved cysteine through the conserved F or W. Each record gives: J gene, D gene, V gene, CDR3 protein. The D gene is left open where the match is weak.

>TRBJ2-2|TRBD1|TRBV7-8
CASSLAERGHNTGELFF
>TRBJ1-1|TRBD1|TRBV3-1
CASSPTQGLWNTEAFF
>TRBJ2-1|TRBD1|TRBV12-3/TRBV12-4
CASRYRGWGDNEQFF
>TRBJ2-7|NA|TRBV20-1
CSAVKGGSLPNYEQYF
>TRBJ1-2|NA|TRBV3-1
CASSQGTGNYGYTF
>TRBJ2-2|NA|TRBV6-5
CASSYSPLGASNTGELFF
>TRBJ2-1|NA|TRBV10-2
CASTRTTIKTSYNEQFF
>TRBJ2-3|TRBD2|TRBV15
CATSRELAQSTDTQYF
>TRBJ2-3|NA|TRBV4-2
CASSQDPGRGLTDTQYF
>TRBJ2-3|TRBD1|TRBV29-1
CSVGGGTGVGDTQYF
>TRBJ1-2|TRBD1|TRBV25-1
CASTPTGRRDGYTF
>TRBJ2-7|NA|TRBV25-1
CASSARMKGSDEQYF
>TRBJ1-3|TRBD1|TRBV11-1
CASSASGTASGNTIYF
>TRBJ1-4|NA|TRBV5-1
CASRQRTTNEKLFF
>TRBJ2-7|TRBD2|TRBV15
CATKNIGGRYEQYF
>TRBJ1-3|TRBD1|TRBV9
CASSVGQGSGNTIYF
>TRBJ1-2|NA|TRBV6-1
CASSTTGFGYGYTF
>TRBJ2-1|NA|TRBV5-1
CASSLGASAYNEQFF
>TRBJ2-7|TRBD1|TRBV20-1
CSALGQEPYEQYF
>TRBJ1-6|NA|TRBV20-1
CSARAGLGYNSPLHF
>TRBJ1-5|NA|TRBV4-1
CASSQPIGRVKDQPQHF
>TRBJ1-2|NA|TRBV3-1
CASSQDPQGGYGYTF
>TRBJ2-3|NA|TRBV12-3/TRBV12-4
CASSLKRFLDTDTQYF
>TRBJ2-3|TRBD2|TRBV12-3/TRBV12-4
CASSPRLAVSTDTQYF
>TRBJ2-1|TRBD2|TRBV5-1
CASSYRTSGSSYEQFF
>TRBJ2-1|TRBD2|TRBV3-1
CASSQSSGSQHEQFF
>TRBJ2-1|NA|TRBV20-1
CSAPSGAYNEQFF
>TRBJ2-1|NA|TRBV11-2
CASSLERTYNEQFF
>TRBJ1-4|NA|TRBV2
CASSDRRYNEKLFF
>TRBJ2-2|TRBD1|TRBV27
CASRLQGASTGELFF
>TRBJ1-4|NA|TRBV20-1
CSATSGTPDDEKLFF
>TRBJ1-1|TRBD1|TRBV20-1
CSARGDRENTEAFF
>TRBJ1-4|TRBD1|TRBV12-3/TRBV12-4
CASSQTGVAEKLFF
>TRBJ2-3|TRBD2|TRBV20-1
CSADGLAGYPDTQYF
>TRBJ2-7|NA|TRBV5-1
CASQGAYEQYF
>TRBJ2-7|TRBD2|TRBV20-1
CSAGGGLLTHPGQYF
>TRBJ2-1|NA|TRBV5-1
CASSPDISSYNEQFF
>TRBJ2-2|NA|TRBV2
CASIAAYGTGELFF
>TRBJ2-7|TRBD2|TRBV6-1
CASSRTSGSSDEQYF
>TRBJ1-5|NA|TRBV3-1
CASSQFPWSNQPQHF
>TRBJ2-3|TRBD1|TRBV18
CASSPRDRDGDTQYF